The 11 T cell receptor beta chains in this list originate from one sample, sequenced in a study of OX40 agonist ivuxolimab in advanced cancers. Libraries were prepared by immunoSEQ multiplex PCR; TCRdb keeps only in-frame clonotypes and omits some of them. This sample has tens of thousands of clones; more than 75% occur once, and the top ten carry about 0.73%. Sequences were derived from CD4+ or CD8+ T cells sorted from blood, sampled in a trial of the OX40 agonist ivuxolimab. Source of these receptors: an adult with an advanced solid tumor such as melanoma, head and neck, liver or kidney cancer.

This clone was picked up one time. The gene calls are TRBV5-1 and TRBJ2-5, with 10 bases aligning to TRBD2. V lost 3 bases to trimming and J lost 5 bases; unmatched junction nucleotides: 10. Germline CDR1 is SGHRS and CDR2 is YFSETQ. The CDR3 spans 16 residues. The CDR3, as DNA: TGCGCCAGCAGCTGGGCCGGGACTAGCGAGGGTGAGACCCAGTACTTC. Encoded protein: CASSWAGTSEGETQYF.

This CDR3 reads CASSPTSGSATDTQYF. Written as DNA, the CDR3 is TGTGCCAGCAGCCCGACTAGCGGGAGCGCGACAGATACGCAGTATTTT. J is TRBJ2-3 and V is TRBV6-6; 12 positions agree with TRBD2. V gave up 6 bases and J gave up 3 bases; unmatched junction bases: 7. CDR3 length equals 16 residues. Germline V lookup: CDR1 MNHNY, CDR2 SVGAGI (reference sequence).

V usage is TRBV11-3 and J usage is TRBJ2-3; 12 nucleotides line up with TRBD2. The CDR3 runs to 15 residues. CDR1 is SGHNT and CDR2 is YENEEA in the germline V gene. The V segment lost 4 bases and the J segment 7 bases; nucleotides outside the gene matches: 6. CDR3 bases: TGTGCCAGCAGCTACAGACTAGCGGGAGACAATACGCAGTATTTT. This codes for CASSYRLAGDNTQYF.

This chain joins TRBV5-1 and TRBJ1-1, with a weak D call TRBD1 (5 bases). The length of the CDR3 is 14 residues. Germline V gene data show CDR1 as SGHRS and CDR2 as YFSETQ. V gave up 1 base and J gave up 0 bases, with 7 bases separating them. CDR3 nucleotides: TGCGCCAGCAGCTTGAACAGGATGAACACTGAAGCTTTCTTT. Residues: CASSLNRMNTEAFF. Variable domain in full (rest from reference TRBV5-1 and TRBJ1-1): KAGVTQTPRYLIKTRGQQVTLSCSPISGHRSVSWYQQTPGQGLQFLFEYFSETQRNKGNFPGRFSGRQFSNSRSEMNVSTLELGDSALYLCASSLNRMNTEAFFGQGTRLTVV.

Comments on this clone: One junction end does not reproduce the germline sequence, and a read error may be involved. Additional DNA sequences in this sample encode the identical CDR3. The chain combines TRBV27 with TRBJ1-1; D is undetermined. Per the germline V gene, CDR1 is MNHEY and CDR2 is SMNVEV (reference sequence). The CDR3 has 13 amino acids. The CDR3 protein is CASNYRPNTEAFF. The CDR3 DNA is TGCGCCAGCAATTACAGACCGAACACTGAAGCTTTCTTT.

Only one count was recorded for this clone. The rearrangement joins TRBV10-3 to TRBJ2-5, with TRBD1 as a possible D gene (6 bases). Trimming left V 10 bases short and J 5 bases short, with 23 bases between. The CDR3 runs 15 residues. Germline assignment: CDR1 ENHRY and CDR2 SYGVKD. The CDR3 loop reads CATSPAGPRGETQYF. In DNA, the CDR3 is TGTGCCACATCACCAGCAGGGCCAAGGGGGGAGACCCAGTACTTC.

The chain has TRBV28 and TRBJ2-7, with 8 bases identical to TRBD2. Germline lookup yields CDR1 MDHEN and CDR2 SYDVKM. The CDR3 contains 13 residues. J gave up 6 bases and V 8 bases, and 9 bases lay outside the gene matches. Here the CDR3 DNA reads TGTGCCAGCGTAGGAGCGGGAGTCAGCGAGCAGTACTTC. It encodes CASVGAGVSEQYF.

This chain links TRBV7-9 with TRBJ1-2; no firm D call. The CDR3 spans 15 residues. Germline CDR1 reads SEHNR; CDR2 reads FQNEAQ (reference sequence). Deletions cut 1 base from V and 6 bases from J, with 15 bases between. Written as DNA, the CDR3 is TGTGCCAGCAGCTTAGTGGTATCAGCGATTGATGGCTACACCTTC. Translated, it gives CASSLVVSAIDGYTF.

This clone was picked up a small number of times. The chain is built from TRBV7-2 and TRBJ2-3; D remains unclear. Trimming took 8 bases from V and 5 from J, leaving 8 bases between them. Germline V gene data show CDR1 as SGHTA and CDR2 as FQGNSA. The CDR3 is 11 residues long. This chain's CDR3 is CASGFRDTQYF. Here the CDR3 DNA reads TGTGCCAGCGGATTTCGAGATACGCAGTATTTT.

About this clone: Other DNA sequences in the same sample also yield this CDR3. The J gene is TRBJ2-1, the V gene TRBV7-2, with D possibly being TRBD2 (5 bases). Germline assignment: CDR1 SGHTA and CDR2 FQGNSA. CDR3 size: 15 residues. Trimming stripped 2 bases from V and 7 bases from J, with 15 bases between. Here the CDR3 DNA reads TGTGCCAGCAGCTTATTGGGCCCGGGATATAATGAGCAGTTCTTC. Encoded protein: CASSLLGPGYNEQFF.

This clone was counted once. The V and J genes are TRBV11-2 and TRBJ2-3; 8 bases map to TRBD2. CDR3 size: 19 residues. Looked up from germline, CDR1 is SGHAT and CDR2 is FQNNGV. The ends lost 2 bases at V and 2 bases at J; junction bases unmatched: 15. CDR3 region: CASSLFLEGLAGPTDTQYF. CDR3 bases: TGTGCCAGCAGCTTATTTTTGGAGGGTCTAGCGGGCCCCACAGATACGCAGTATTTT.